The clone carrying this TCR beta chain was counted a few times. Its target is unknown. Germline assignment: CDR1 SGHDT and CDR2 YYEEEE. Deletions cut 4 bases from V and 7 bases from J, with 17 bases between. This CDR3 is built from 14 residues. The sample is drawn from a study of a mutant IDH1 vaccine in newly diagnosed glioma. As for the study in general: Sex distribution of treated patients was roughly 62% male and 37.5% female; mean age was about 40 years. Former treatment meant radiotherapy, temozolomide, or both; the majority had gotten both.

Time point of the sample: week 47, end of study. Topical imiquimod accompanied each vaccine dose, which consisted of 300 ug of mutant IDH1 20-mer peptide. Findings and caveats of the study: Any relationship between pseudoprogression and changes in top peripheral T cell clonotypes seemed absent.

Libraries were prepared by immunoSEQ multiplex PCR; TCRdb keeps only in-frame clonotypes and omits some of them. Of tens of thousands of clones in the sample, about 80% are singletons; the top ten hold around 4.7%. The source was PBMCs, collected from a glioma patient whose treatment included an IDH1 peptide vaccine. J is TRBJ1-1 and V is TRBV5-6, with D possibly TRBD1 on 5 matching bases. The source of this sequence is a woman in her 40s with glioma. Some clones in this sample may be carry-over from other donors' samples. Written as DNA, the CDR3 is TGTGCCAGCAGCCCGACCCAGGACAAGATTGAAGCTTTCTTT. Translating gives CASSPTQDKIEAFF.